This entry lists 11 T cell receptor beta chains sequenced from one sample in a study of cytomegalovirus exposure and HLA in healthy donors. Sequencing was performed with immunoSEQ multiplex PCR; in TCRdb, only in-frame clones are kept and a portion is missing. The sample records 85,000 to 130,000 clones, approximately 90% being singletons. Sequencing was performed on PBMCs. The source of these receptors is a woman aged 18-29 years in good health and CMV-seropositive.

This chain links TRBV5-1 with TRBJ2-1, with D possibly TRBD1 on 6 matching bases. This CDR3 contains 12 residues. The germline V gene encodes CDR1 SGHRS and CDR2 YFSETQ. V lost 3 bases, J lost 7 bases, and 8 bases lay in between. The chain's CDR3 is CASSSTGNEQFF. For the CDR3, the DNA is TGCGCCAGCAGCTCCACAGGGAATGAGCAGTTCTTC.

The chain uses TRBV19 and TRBJ2-2; TRBD1 matches 7 bases. V dropped 7 bases and J dropped 1; count of bases not matched to a gene: 6. Per germline, CDR1 LNHDA and CDR2 SQIVND (reference sequence). The length of the CDR3 is 15 residues. CDR3 DNA sequence: TGTGCCAGTAATAGGGGGCCGAAGAACACCGGGGAGCTGTTTTTT. It is translated as CASNRGPKNTGELFF.

V is TRBV2 and J is TRBJ2-5; D is perhaps TRBD2 (5 bases). Trimming took 3 bases from V and 3 from J, leaving 14 bases between them. Germline V gene lookup returns CDR1 SNHLY and CDR2 FYNNEI. The CDR3 runs to 15 residues. CDR3 bases: TGTGCCAGCAGTGAGGTGCCGGGGATTAAAGAGACCCAGTACTTC. Translated, it gives CASSEVPGIKETQYF.

The V and J genes are TRBV11-2 and TRBJ2-7; D might be TRBD1 (6 bases). The germline V gene has CDR1 SGHAT and CDR2 FQNNGV. Trimming stripped 5 bases from V and 5 bases from J, with 22 bases between. CDR3 length: 16 residues. CDR3 bases: TGTGCCAGCAGCCTAGGCCAGGGGATTACTACTAACGAGCAGTACGTC. Translating it yields CASSLGQGITTNEQYV.

V gene TRBV5-6 combines with J gene TRBJ1-5; 9 bases align to TRBD1. The CDR3 covers 17 residues. J was trimmed by 0 bases and V by 0 bases; bases with no gene match: 4. Germline V CDR1 and CDR2: SGHDT, YYEEEE. In DNA form, the CDR3 reads TGTGCCAGCAGCTTGGGAGACAGGGGGGATAGCAATCAGCCCCAGCATTTT. Translated, it gives CASSLGDRGDSNQPQHF.

The chain links TRBV10-3 to TRBJ2-7; 7 bases align to TRBD1. Trimming at V came to 4 bases and at J to 2 bases, leaving 5 bases not matched to a gene. The CDR3 covers 14 residues. Germline assignment: CDR1 ENHRY and CDR2 SYGVKD. In DNA form, the CDR3 reads TGTGCCATCAGTGGGAGACAGGGAACCTACGAGCAGTACTTC. Amino acid sequence: CAISGRQGTYEQYF.

The chain links TRBV6-1 to TRBJ2-5, with 7 positions matching TRBD2. Germline trimming cut 1 base from V and 1 base from J; bases unmatched to any gene: 9. Germline-derived CDR1 and CDR2 are MNHNS and SASEGT. This CDR3 comprises 17 residues. The DNA for the CDR3 is TGTGCCAGCAGTGAAGGTCCTTGGGGGGGATTCCAAGAGACCCAGTACTTC. Amino acids: CASSEGPWGGFQETQYF.

V and J are TRBV15 and TRBJ1-5; tentatively, D is TRBD1 (6 bases). The CDR3 runs 16 residues. Germline CDR1 reads LNHNV; CDR2 reads YYDKDF (reference sequence). The V end was cut by 0 bases, the J end by 2 bases, with 11 bases between. The CDR3 nucleotides read TGTGCCACCAGCAGAGATACAGGGAGGGGCAATCAGCCCCAGCATTTT. This sequence encodes CATSRDTGRGNQPQHF.

The J gene is TRBJ2-1, the V gene TRBV28; the match to TRBD1 covers 7 bases. The CDR3 consists of 14 residues. Germline CDR1 is MDHEN and CDR2 is SYDVKM. V was pared by 7 bases and J by 2 bases, with 5 bases of the junction left unmatched. CDR3 residues: CASIEQGTYNEQFF. CDR3 coding DNA: TGTGCCAGCATCGAACAGGGGACCTACAATGAGCAGTTCTTC.

This clone was detected once. J is TRBJ2-6 and V is TRBV5-1, with TRBD1 as a possible D gene (5 bases). Germline-derived CDR1 and CDR2 are SGHRS and YFSETQ. V lost 0 bases, J lost 0 bases, and 16 bases lay in between. This CDR3 has 19 residues. Here the CDR3 DNA reads TGCGCCAGCAGCTTGGGCAGGGTTTTCACCGTCTCTGGGGCCAACGTCCTGACTTTC. Encoded protein: CASSLGRVFTVSGANVLTF.

The CDR3 nucleotides read TGTGCCAGCAGCTTAGCGCCGAGTAGGACAGGTCAAAGCAATCAGCCCCAGCATTTT. This codes for CASSLAPSRTGQSNQPQHF. The J gene is TRBJ1-5, the V gene TRBV7-9; 7 bases are shared with TRBD1. Germline V gene data show CDR1 as SEHNR and CDR2 as FQNEAQ (reference sequence). The trim removed 0 bases at V and 1 base at J, leaving 12 bases unmatched. CDR3 length: 19 amino acids.